A selection of T cell receptor beta chains follows, all from one sample in a study of cytomegalovirus exposure and HLA in healthy donors. Some clones are missing from TCRdb's copy, which holds only in-frame ones; the method was immunoSEQ multiplex PCR. This table has roughly 250,000 clones, roughly 86% appearing once. The sample comprised PBMCs. The receptor source for this set is a woman in her 30s in good health and CMV-seropositive. CDR3s include the opening cysteine and the closing phenylalanine or tryptophan. Each record gives: J gene, V gene, clone size, D gene, CDR3 protein, CDR3 DNA. The D gene is left open where the match is weak. The size entry is marked missing in some rows and otherwise reads once, few, many or a size class.

J gene: TRBJ2-1; V gene: TRBV30; clone size: few; D gene: TRBD2; CDR3 protein: CAWSLPAGGNNEQFF; CDR3 DNA: TGTGCCTGGAGTCTCCCAGCGGGGGGGAACAATGAGCAGTTCTTC
J gene: TRBJ2-5; V gene: TRBV19; clone size: NA; D gene: NA; CDR3 protein: CASSDREGETQYF; CDR3 DNA: TGTGCCAGTAGTGACCGGGAAGGGGAGACCCAGTACTTC
J gene: TRBJ2-3; V gene: TRBV6-1; clone size: NA; D gene: NA; CDR3 protein: CASSAGWDTQYF; CDR3 DNA: TGTGCCAGCAGCGCAGGGTGGGATACGCAGTATTTT
J gene: TRBJ1-4; V gene: TRBV6-5; clone size: NA; D gene: NA; CDR3 protein: CASSYQEGATNEKLFF; CDR3 DNA: TGTGCCAGCAGTTACCAGGAAGGCGCAACTAATGAAAAACTGTTTTTT
J gene: TRBJ2-7; V gene: TRBV9; clone size: NA; D gene: TRBD2; CDR3 protein: CASNGGSEYEQYF; CDR3 DNA: TGTGCCAGCAACGGCGGGAGCGAATACGAGCAGTACTTC
J gene: TRBJ1-1; V gene: TRBV27; clone size: once; D gene: TRBD1; CDR3 protein: CASSKEGTANTEAFF; CDR3 DNA: TGTGCCAGCAGTAAGGAGGGGACAGCGAACACTGAAGCTTTCTTT
J gene: TRBJ2-1; V gene: TRBV29-1; clone size: NA; D gene: NA; CDR3 protein: CSVEPGVSYNEQFF; CDR3 DNA: TGCAGCGTTGAACCAGGGGTATCCTACAATGAGCAGTTCTTC
J gene: TRBJ2-3; V gene: TRBV29-1; clone size: NA; D gene: NA; CDR3 protein: CSVATIDTQYF; CDR3 DNA: TGCAGCGTTGCTACGATAGATACGCAGTATTTT
J gene: TRBJ2-7; V gene: TRBV11-3; clone size: NA; D gene: NA; CDR3 protein: CASSDDSYEQYF; CDR3 DNA: TGTGCCAGCAGCGACGACAGCTACGAGCAGTACTTC
J gene: TRBJ2-1; V gene: TRBV19; clone size: NA; D gene: TRBD2; CDR3 protein: CASSTSGSSDEQFF; CDR3 DNA: TGTGCCAGTAGTACTAGCGGGAGTAGCGATGAGCAGTTCTTC
J gene: TRBJ2-7; V gene: TRBV2; clone size: NA; D gene: NA; CDR3 protein: CASSELRQALTSYEQYF; CDR3 DNA: TGTGCCAGCAGTGAACTCCGACAGGCCCTCACTTCCTACGAGCAGTACTTC
J gene: TRBJ1-5; V gene: TRBV19; clone size: NA; D gene: TRBD1; CDR3 protein: CASSTDTGGDQPQHF; CDR3 DNA: TGTGCCAGTAGTACCGACACAGGGGGCGACCAGCCCCAGCATTTT
J gene: TRBJ1-5; V gene: TRBV6-1; clone size: NA; D gene: NA; CDR3 protein: CASSPGLSPNQPQHF; CDR3 DNA: TGTGCCAGCAGCCCGGGTTTGAGCCCCAATCAGCCCCAGCATTTT
J gene: TRBJ2-2; V gene: TRBV7-6; clone size: NA; D gene: NA; CDR3 protein: CASSLGTSPGELFF; CDR3 DNA: TGTGCCAGCAGCTTAGGTACGAGTCCCGGGGAGCTGTTTTTT
J gene: TRBJ2-3; V gene: TRBV7-9; clone size: NA; D gene: TRBD1; CDR3 protein: CASSGTGIRSDTQYF; CDR3 DNA: TGTGCCAGCAGCGGGACAGGGATTAGGTCAGATACGCAGTATTTT
J gene: TRBJ2-3; V gene: TRBV21-1; clone size: NA; D gene: NA; CDR3 protein: CASSKRGWGWGTDTQYF; CDR3 DNA: NA
J gene: TRBJ2-1; V gene: TRBV5-1; clone size: NA; D gene: TRBD2; CDR3 protein: CASSESGMQLNEQFF; CDR3 DNA: TGCGCCAGCAGCGAGAGCGGGATGCAATTAAATGAGCAGTTCTTC
J gene: TRBJ2-5; V gene: TRBV7-8; clone size: NA; D gene: NA; CDR3 protein: CASSLAETLETQYF; CDR3 DNA: TGTGCCAGCAGCTTAGCGGAGACCCTAGAGACCCAGTACTTC
J gene: TRBJ1-3; V gene: TRBV30; clone size: NA; D gene: NA; CDR3 protein: CAWNIGRGSGNTIYF; CDR3 DNA: TGTGCCTGGAACATCGGGAGGGGATCTGGAAACACCATATATTTT
J gene: TRBJ1-2; V gene: TRBV27; clone size: NA; D gene: TRBD1; CDR3 protein: CASSLGQGASPIYGYTF; CDR3 DNA: TGTGCCAGCAGTTTAGGGCAGGGGGCTTCCCCAATCTATGGCTACACCTTC
J gene: TRBJ1-3; V gene: TRBV27; clone size: NA; D gene: NA; CDR3 protein: CASSLGTPGNTIYF; CDR3 DNA: TGTGCCAGCAGTTTAGGGACTCCGGGAAACACCATATATTTT
J gene: TRBJ1-2; V gene: TRBV27; clone size: NA; D gene: NA; CDR3 protein: CASSARGFYGYTF; CDR3 DNA: TGTGCCAGCAGTGCCCGGGGATTCTATGGCTACACCTTC
J gene: TRBJ1-4; V gene: TRBV10-3; clone size: NA; D gene: NA; CDR3 protein: CAISERGAGEKLFF; CDR3 DNA: TGTGCCATCAGTGAGCGGGGGGCGGGTGAAAAACTGTTTTTT
J gene: TRBJ1-1; V gene: TRBV5-5; clone size: few; D gene: TRBD1; CDR3 protein: CASRSGTGRRTEAFF; CDR3 DNA: TGTGCCAGCAGATCCGGGACAGGGAGGCGGACTGAAGCTTTCTTT
J gene: TRBJ2-3; V gene: TRBV29-1; clone size: NA; D gene: NA; CDR3 protein: CSVEGVFGGGDTQYF; CDR3 DNA: TGCAGCGTTGAAGGTGTTTTTGGGGGCGGTGATACGCAGTATTTT
J gene: TRBJ2-2; V gene: TRBV9; clone size: NA; D gene: NA; CDR3 protein: CASSVVGSGGELFF; CDR3 DNA: TGTGCCAGCAGCGTAGTCGGGAGCGGCGGGGAGCTGTTTTTT
J gene: TRBJ1-5; V gene: TRBV19; clone size: NA; D gene: NA; CDR3 protein: CASSIFGTSSNQPQHF; CDR3 DNA: TGTGCCAGTAGTATCTTTGGGACTTCCAGCAATCAGCCCCAGCATTTT
J gene: TRBJ2-7; V gene: TRBV11-3; clone size: NA; D gene: TRBD2; CDR3 protein: CASSRTSGPSQYF; CDR3 DNA: TGTGCCAGCAGTCGTACTAGCGGCCCTTCGCAGTACTTC
J gene: TRBJ2-5; V gene: TRBV19; clone size: NA; D gene: NA; CDR3 protein: CASSPVKGIREGETQYF; CDR3 DNA: TGTGCCAGTAGTCCCGTTAAGGGCATCCGCGAGGGTGAGACCCAGTACTTC
J gene: TRBJ2-3; V gene: TRBV19; clone size: few; D gene: NA; CDR3 protein: CASSIGGSSTDTQYF; CDR3 DNA: TGTGCCAGTAGTATAGGCGGCTCTAGCACAGATACGCAGTATTTT
J gene: TRBJ1-4; V gene: TRBV4-1; clone size: NA; D gene: NA; CDR3 protein: CASSQDRLEQEKLFF; CDR3 DNA: TGCGCCAGCAGCCAAGATAGGCTGGAGCAGGAAAAACTGTTTTTT
J gene: TRBJ2-5; V gene: TRBV18; clone size: NA; D gene: NA; CDR3 protein: CASSPSLSFNQETQYF; CDR3 DNA: TGTGCCAGCTCACCGTCCTTGTCCTTTAACCAAGAGACCCAGTACTTC
J gene: TRBJ2-1; V gene: TRBV27; clone size: NA; D gene: NA; CDR3 protein: CASSSFRSSEQFF; CDR3 DNA: TGTGCCAGCAGTTCCTTCCGGTCGTCAGAGCAGTTCTTC
J gene: TRBJ2-7; V gene: TRBV7-3; clone size: NA; D gene: NA; CDR3 protein: CASSRFEGLSYEQYF; CDR3 DNA: TGTGCCAGCAGCCGATTCGAGGGCCTCTCCTACGAGCAGTACTTC
J gene: TRBJ2-1; V gene: TRBV10-1; clone size: NA; D gene: NA; CDR3 protein: CASSGPGLYNEQFF; CDR3 DNA: TGCGCCAGCAGTGGACCCGGACTCTACAATGAGCAGTTCTTC
J gene: TRBJ2-7; V gene: TRBV7-9; clone size: NA; D gene: TRBD2; CDR3 protein: CASSKTSGSYEQYF; CDR3 DNA: TGTGCCAGCAGTAAGACTAGCGGGAGCTACGAGCAGTACTTC
J gene: TRBJ2-5; V gene: TRBV28; clone size: few; D gene: TRBD1; CDR3 protein: CASSPETGRETQYF; CDR3 DNA: TGTGCCAGCAGTCCCGAGACAGGGCGGGAGACCCAGTACTTC
J gene: TRBJ2-7; V gene: TRBV20-1; clone size: NA; D gene: NA; CDR3 protein: CSATRGEQYF; CDR3 DNA: TGCAGTGCTACCCGAGGGGAGCAGTACTTC
J gene: TRBJ2-7; V gene: TRBV6-5; clone size: NA; D gene: NA; CDR3 protein: CASGRERSYEQYF; CDR3 DNA: TGTGCCAGCGGCCGGGAGCGATCCTACGAGCAGTACTTC
J gene: TRBJ1-2; V gene: TRBV5-1; clone size: NA; D gene: TRBD1; CDR3 protein: CASTTVQGSAYGYTF; CDR3 DNA: TGCGCCAGCACCACCGTACAGGGGTCCGCCTATGGCTACACCTTC
J gene: TRBJ2-7; V gene: TRBV5-4; clone size: NA; D gene: TRBD2; CDR3 protein: CASSRRTSGSREQYF; CDR3 DNA: TGTGCCAGCAGCAGGAGGACTAGCGGGAGTCGCGAGCAGTACTTC
J gene: TRBJ2-1; V gene: TRBV20-1; clone size: NA; D gene: NA; CDR3 protein: CSATFGNEQFF; CDR3 DNA: TGCAGTGCTACGTTCGGCAATGAGCAGTTCTTC
J gene: TRBJ1-1; V gene: TRBV5-1; clone size: NA; D gene: NA; CDR3 protein: CASSTQTGLNTEAFF; CDR3 DNA: TGCGCCAGCAGCACACAGACAGGCCTGAACACTGAAGCTTTCTTT
J gene: TRBJ1-2; V gene: TRBV7-9; clone size: NA; D gene: NA; CDR3 protein: CASSPRYSDNYGYTF; CDR3 DNA: TGTGCCAGCAGCCCCCGGTATTCCGATAACTATGGCTACACCTTC
J gene: TRBJ2-7; V gene: TRBV6-1; clone size: NA; D gene: NA; CDR3 protein: CASSEYAGSYEQYF; CDR3 DNA: TGTGCCAGCAGTGAATACGCGGGTTCCTACGAGCAGTACTTC
J gene: TRBJ1-3; V gene: TRBV5-1; clone size: NA; D gene: NA; CDR3 protein: CASSPDTGNTIYF; CDR3 DNA: TGCGCCAGCAGCCCTGACACTGGAAACACCATATATTTT
J gene: TRBJ2-7; V gene: TRBV4-1; clone size: NA; D gene: TRBD2; CDR3 protein: CASSQERAGGVLGEQYF; CDR3 DNA: TGCGCCAGCAGCCAAGAGAGGGCGGGAGGGGTTTTAGGCGAGCAGTACTTC
J gene: TRBJ2-1; V gene: TRBV5-1; clone size: NA; D gene: TRBD2; CDR3 protein: CASSLAPGSSGRGEQFF; CDR3 DNA: TGCGCCAGCAGCTTGGCGCCAGGGAGTAGCGGGAGAGGTGAGCAGTTCTTC
J gene: TRBJ1-3; V gene: TRBV6-1; clone size: NA; D gene: TRBD1; CDR3 protein: CASSGTGGRGNTIYF; CDR3 DNA: TGTGCCAGCAGCGGGACAGGGGGTCGTGGAAACACCATATATTTT
J gene: TRBJ2-7; V gene: TRBV5-1; clone size: NA; D gene: TRBD2; CDR3 protein: CASSKGLAGPYEQYF; CDR3 DNA: TGCGCCAGCAGCAAGGGACTAGCGGGACCCTACGAGCAGTACTTC
J gene: TRBJ1-1; V gene: TRBV10-2; clone size: NA; D gene: NA; CDR3 protein: CASSEGAGEVSAFF; CDR3 DNA: TGCGCCAGCAGTGAGGGAGCGGGCGAGGTTTCAGCTTTCTTT
J gene: TRBJ2-2; V gene: TRBV5-1; clone size: NA; D gene: NA; CDR3 protein: CASSWAEDSNTGELFF; CDR3 DNA: TGCGCCAGCAGCTGGGCAGAGGACTCTAACACCGGGGAGCTGTTTTTT
J gene: TRBJ2-3; V gene: TRBV9; clone size: NA; D gene: TRBD2; CDR3 protein: CASSAGLADTDTQYF; CDR3 DNA: TGTGCCAGCAGCGCGGGACTAGCGGACACAGATACGCAGTATTTT
J gene: TRBJ2-3; V gene: TRBV19; clone size: NA; D gene: NA; CDR3 protein: CASSVGDTQYF; CDR3 DNA: TGTGCCAGTAGCGTCGGGGATACGCAGTATTTT
J gene: TRBJ2-7; V gene: TRBV7-2; clone size: NA; D gene: NA; CDR3 protein: CASTPVRGLNEQYF; CDR3 DNA: TGTGCCAGCACCCCCGTCCGGGGTTTGAACGAGCAGTACTTC